Described below is a single TCR beta chain sequence and its context. The target antigen is unknown. This sample is drawn from a study of T cell responses to AZD1222 COVID-19 vaccine. Study-level background: Second-dose timings of about 4 or about 12 weeks were pooled. Study findings and constraints: Females made up more of the donors, who were largely white British, and clonal diversity may have come out too low. Two AZD1222 administrations were followed by greater Spike-specific TCR breadth and depth. Researchers took repertoire samples only after the peak T cell response had come.

CDR1 is SQVTM and CDR2 is ANQGSEA in the germline V gene. V lost 1 base to trimming and J lost 4 bases; unmatched junction nucleotides: 3. This CDR3 contains 13 residues. Only in-frame clones appear in the TCRdb table, and some are missing; sequencing was by immunoSEQ multiplex PCR. The sample has about 140,000 clones, roughly 90% seen once. V is TRBV29-1 and J is TRBJ1-2; TRBD1 agrees at 7 bases. The sample consisted of peripheral blood, taken on day 0 of AZD1222 vaccination. This TCR derives from an adult in good health. CDR3 sequence: CSVEGSGGYGYTF. The CDR3 DNA is TGCAGCGTTGAAGGGTCAGGGGGCTATGGCTACACCTTC.